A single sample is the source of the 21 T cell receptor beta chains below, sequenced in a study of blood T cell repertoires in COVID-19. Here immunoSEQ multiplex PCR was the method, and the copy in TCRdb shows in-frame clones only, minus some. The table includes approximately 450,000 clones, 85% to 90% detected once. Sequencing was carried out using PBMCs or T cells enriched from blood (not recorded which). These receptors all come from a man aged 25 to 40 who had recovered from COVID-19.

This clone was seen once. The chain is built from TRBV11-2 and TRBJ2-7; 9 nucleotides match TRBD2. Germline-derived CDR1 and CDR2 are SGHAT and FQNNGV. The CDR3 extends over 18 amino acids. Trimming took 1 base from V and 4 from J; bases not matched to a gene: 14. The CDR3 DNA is TGTGCCAGCAGCTTAGCTGTTTGGGAAGCGGGAGGTGGTTACGAGCAGTACTTC. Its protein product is CASSLAVWEAGGGYEQYF. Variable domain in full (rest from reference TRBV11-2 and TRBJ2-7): EAGVAQSPRYKIIEKRQSVAFWCNPISGHATLYWYQQILGQGPKLLIQFQNNGVVDDSQLPKDRFSAERLKGVDSTLKIQPAKLEDSAVYLCASSLAVWEAGGGYEQYFGPGTRLTVT.

The CDR3 here is CASSIPKGAGGHNEQFF. CDR3 nucleotides: TGTGCCAGTAGTATCCCCAAGGGAGCGGGAGGCCACAATGAGCAGTTCTTC. V usage is TRBV19 and J usage is TRBJ2-1; 9 bases align to TRBD2. The CDR3 runs 17 residues. The germline CDR1 and CDR2 sequences are LNHDA and SQIVND (reference sequence). J gave up 5 bases and V 3 bases, and 11 bases lay outside the gene matches. The full variable domain, rest sourced from reference TRBV19 and TRBJ2-1, is DGGITQSPKYLFRKEGQNVTLSCEQNLNHDAMYWYRQDPGQGLRLIYYSQIVNDFQKGDIAEGYSVSREKKESFPLTVTSAQKNPTAFYLCASSIPKGAGGHNEQFFGPGTRLTVL.

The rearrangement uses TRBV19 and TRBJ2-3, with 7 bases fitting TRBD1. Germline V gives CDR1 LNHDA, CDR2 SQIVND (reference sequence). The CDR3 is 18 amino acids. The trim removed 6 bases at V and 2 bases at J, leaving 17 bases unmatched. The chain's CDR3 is CASRTTGAAIISTDTQYF. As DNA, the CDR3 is TGTGCCAGTAGAACTACAGGGGCCGCGATTATATCCACAGATACGCAGTATTTT. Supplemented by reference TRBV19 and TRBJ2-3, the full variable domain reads DGGITQSPKYLFRKEGQNVTLSCEQNLNHDAMYWYRQDPGQGLRLIYYSQIVNDFQKGDIAEGYSVSREKKESFPLTVTSAQKNPTAFYLCASRTTGAAIISTDTQYFGPGTRLTVL.

CDR3 sequence: CASSQGRPNSPLHF. In nucleotides, the CDR3 is TGTGCCAGCAGCCAAGGCAGGCCTAATTCACCCCTCCACTTT. The chain joins TRBV14 to TRBJ1-6, with D uncertain. CDR1 SGHDN and CDR2 FVKESK come from the germline V gene. The CDR3 covers 14 residues. The V end lost 1 base, the J end lost 6 bases, and 7 bases lay between the germline ends.

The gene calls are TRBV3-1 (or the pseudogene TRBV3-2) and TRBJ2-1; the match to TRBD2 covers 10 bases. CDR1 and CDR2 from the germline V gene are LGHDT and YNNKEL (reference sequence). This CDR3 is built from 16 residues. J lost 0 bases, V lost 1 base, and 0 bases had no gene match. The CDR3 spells CASSQGLAGSYNEQFF. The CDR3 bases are TGTGCCAGCAGCCAAGGACTAGCGGGCTCCTACAATGAGCAGTTCTTC.

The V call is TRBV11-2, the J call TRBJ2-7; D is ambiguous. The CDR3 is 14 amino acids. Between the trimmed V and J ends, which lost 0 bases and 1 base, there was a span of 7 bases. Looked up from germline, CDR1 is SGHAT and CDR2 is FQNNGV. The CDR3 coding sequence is TGTGCCAGCAGCTTAGATTGGCAGTCCTACGAGCAGTACTTC. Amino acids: CASSLDWQSYEQYF.

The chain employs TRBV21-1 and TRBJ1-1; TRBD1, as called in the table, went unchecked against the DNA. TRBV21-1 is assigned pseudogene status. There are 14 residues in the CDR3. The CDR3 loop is CAPGGDRGFTEAFF. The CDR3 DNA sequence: TGTGCCCCAGGGGGGGACAGGGGTTTCACTGAAGCTTTCTTT.

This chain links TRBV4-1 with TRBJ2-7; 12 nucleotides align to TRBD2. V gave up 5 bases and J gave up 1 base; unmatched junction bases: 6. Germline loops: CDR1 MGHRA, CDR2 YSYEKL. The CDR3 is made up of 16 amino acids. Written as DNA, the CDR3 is TGCGCCAGCAGCTTCCGACTAGCGGGAGAATCCTACGAGCAGTACTTC. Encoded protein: CASSFRLAGESYEQYF.

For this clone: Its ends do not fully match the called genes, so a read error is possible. The CDR3 here is CASSLGEGLDVF. DNA of the CDR3: TGCGCCAGCAGCTTGGGGGAGGGATTGGACGTATTT. The chain joins TRBV5-1 to TRBJ1-1, with D unresolved. This CDR3 comprises 12 residues. Germline CDR1 is SGHRS and CDR2 is YFSETQ.

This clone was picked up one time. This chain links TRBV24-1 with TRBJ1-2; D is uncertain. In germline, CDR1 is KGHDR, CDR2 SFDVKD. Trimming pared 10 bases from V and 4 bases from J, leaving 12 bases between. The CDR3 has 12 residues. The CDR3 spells CATCPPGYGYTF. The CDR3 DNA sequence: TGTGCCACATGCCCACCGGGCTATGGCTACACCTTC.

CDR3 nucleotides: TGTGCCAGCAGCCAGCAGACAGGGGGGGAGACCCAGTACTTC. It codes for CASSQQTGGETQYF. V usage is TRBV11-2 and J usage is TRBJ2-5, with 9 bases fitting TRBD1. In germline, CDR1 is SGHAT, CDR2 FQNNGV. The CDR3 contains 14 residues. The J segment lost 5 bases and the V segment lost 5 bases, leaving 6 bases of the junction unmatched. The entire variable domain, with the rest obtained from reference TRBV11-2 and TRBJ2-5, is as follows: EAGVAQSPRYKIIEKRQSVAFWCNPISGHATLYWYQQILGQGPKLLIQFQNNGVVDDSQLPKDRFSAERLKGVDSTLKIQPAKLEDSAVYLCASSQQTGGETQYFGPGTRLLVL.

CDR3 sequence reads: CASSVGASGSSEQYF. CDR3 DNA: TGTGCCAGCAGCGTAGGGGCTAGCGGGAGCAGCGAGCAGTACTTC. The chain combines TRBV9 with TRBJ2-7; TRBD2 matches 10 bases. The CDR3 sequence is 15 residues long. Germline V CDR1 and CDR2: SGDLS, YYNGEE. Losses at the gene ends were 0 bases for V and 6 bases for J; bases not matched to a gene: 6.

The CDR3 coding sequence is TGTGCCAGCAGCTTGACGGGACTCGGGGAGCAGTACTTC. The encoded protein is CASSLTGLGEQYF. The genes are TRBV7-6 and TRBJ2-7, with D possibly TRBD2 on 6 matching bases. CDR1 SGHVS and CDR2 FNYEAQ come from the germline V gene. The V and J ends lost 3 bases and 7 bases respectively, with 13 bases between them. This CDR3 is built from 13 residues.

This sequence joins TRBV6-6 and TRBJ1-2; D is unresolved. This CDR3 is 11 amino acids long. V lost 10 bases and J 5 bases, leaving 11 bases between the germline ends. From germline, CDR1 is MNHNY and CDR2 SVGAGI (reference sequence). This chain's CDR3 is CAISRGYGYTF. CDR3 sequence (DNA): TGTGCCATTTCCAGAGGATATGGCTACACCTTC.

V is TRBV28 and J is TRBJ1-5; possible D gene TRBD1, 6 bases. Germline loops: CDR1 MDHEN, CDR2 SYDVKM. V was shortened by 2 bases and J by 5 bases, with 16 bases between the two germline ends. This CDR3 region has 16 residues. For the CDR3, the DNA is TGTGCCAGCAGTTTACGGTCTGACAGGAATGATCAGCCCCAGCATTTT. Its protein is CASSLRSDRNDQPQHF.

The chain's CDR3 is CASSLGASEFTDTQYF. The DNA for the CDR3 is TGCGCCAGCAGCTTGGGGGCTAGCGAATTCACAGATACGCAGTATTTT. V gene TRBV5-1 combines with J gene TRBJ2-3; possibly TRBD2 for D (6 bases). CDR1 and CDR2 from the germline V gene are SGHRS and YFSETQ. The CDR3 totals 16 residues. Trimming shortened V by 0 bases and J by 2 bases, and 13 bases separated the two germline ends.

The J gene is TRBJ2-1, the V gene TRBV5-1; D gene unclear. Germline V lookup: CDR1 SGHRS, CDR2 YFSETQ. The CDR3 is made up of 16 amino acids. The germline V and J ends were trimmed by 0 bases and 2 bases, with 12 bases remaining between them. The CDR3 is CASSLASAEPYNEQFF. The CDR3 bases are TGCGCCAGCAGCTTGGCTTCCGCGGAACCCTACAATGAGCAGTTCTTC.

The CDR3 region is CASSEPGRGNGNEQYF. The DNA of the CDR3 is TGTGCCAGCAGTGAGCCGGGGCGCGGGAACGGGAACGAGCAGTACTTC. The chain employs TRBV6-1 and TRBJ2-7; maybe TRBD2 (6 bases). The V end was cut by 3 bases, the J end by 5 bases, with 20 bases between. Germline V gene lookup returns CDR1 MNHNS and CDR2 SASEGT. The CDR3 loop spans 16 amino acids.

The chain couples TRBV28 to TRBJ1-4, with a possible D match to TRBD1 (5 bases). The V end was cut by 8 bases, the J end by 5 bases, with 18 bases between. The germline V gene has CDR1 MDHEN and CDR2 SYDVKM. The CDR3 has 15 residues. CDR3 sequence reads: CASSSQGRKNEKLFF. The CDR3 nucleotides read TGTGCCAGCTCGTCCCAGGGCAGAAAAAATGAAAAACTGTTTTTT.

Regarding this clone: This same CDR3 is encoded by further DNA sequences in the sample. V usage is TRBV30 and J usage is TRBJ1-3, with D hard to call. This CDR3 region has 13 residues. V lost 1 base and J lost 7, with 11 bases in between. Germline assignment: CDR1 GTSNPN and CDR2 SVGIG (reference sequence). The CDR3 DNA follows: TGTGCCTGGAGTGCCGGTACCGGGAACACCATATATTTT. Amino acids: CAWSAGTGNTIYF.

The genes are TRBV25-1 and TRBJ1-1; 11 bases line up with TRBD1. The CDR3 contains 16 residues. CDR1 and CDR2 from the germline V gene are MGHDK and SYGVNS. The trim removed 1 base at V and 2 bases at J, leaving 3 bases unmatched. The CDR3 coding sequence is TGTGCCAGCAGTGAATGGACAGGGGGCGGAAACACTGAAGCTTTCTTT. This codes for CASSEWTGGGNTEAFF.